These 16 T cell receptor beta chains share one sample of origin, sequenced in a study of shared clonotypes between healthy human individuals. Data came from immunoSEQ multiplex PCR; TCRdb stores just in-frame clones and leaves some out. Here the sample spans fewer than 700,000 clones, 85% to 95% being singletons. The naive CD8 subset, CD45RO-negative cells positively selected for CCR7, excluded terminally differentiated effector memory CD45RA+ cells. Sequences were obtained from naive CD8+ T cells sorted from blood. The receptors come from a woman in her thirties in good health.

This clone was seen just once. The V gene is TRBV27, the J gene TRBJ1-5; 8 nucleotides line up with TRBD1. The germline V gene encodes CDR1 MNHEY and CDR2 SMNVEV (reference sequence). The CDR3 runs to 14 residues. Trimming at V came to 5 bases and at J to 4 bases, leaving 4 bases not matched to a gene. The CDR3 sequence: CASSEYRGNQPQHF. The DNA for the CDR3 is TGTGCCAGCAGTGAATACAGGGGGAATCAGCCCCAGCATTTT.

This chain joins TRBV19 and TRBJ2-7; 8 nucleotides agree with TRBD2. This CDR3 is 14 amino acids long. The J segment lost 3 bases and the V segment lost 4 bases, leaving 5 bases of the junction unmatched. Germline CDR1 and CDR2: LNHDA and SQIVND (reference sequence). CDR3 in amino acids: CASSTGLADYEQYF. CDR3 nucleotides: TGTGCCAGTAGTACTGGACTAGCAGACTACGAGCAGTACTTC.

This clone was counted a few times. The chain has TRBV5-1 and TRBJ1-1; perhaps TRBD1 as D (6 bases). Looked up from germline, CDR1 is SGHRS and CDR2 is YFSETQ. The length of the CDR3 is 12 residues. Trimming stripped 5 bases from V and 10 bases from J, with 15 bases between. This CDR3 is CASSHFQGSAFF. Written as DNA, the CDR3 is TGCGCCAGCAGTCATTTTCAGGGGTCAGCTTTCTTT.

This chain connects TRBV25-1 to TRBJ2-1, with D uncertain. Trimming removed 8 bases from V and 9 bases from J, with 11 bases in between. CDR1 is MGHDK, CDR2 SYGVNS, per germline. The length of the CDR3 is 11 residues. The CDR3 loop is CASGPHAEQFF. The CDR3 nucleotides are TGTGCCAGCGGGCCACACGCTGAGCAGTTCTTC.

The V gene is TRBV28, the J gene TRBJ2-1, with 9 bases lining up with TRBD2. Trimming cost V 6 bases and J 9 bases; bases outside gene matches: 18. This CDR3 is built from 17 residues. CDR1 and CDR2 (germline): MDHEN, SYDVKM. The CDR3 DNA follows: TGTGCCAGCAGCGATTTACCGGGACTAGCCTTAGCGGGTGAGCAGTTCTTC. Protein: CASSDLPGLALAGEQFF.

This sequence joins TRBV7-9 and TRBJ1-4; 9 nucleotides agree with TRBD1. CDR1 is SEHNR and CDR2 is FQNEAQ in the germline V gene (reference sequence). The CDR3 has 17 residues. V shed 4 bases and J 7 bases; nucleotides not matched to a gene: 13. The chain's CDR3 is CASSSPGTGQGSEKLFF. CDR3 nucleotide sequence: TGTGCCAGCAGCTCCCCGGGCACGGGACAGGGTAGTGAAAAACTGTTTTTT.

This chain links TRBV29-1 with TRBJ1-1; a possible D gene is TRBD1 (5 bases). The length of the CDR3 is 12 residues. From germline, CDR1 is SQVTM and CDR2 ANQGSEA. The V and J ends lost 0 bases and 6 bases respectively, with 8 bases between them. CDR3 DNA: TGCAGCGTTGAAGAGAACAGGCCTGAAGCTTTCTTT. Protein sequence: CSVEENRPEAFF.

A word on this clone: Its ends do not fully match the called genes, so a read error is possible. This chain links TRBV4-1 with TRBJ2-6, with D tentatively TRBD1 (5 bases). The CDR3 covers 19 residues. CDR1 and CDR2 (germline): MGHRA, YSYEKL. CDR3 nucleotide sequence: TGCGCCAGCAACCAAGAAGGGTCAGGGTTCGCGGTCGGGGCCAACGTCCTGACTTTC. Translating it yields CASNQEGSGFAVGANVLTF.

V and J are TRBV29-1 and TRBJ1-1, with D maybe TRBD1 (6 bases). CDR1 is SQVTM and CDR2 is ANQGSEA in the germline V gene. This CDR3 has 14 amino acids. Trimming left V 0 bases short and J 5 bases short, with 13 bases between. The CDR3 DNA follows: TGCAGCGTTGAAGACGGGGGAGGGGGAACTGAAGCTTTCTTT. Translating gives CSVEDGGGGTEAFF.

In DNA form, the CDR3 reads TGTGCCAGCAGCGTAGGAGAGCCGGAGAGGTACAATGAGCAGTTCTTC. Its translation: CASSVGEPERYNEQFF. The chain combines TRBV9 with TRBJ2-1; no clear D gene. V lost 0 bases and J lost 4, with 14 bases in between. Germline CDR1 reads SGDLS; CDR2 reads YYNGEE. The CDR3 is 16 residues long. The full variable domain, in which reference TRBV9 and TRBJ2-1 provide the parts outside the CDR3, is DSGVTQTPKHLITATGQRVTLRCSPRSGDLSVYWYQQSLDQGLQFLIQYYNGEERAKGNILERFSAQQFPDLHSELNLSSLELGDSALYFCASSVGEPERYNEQFFGPGTRLTVL.

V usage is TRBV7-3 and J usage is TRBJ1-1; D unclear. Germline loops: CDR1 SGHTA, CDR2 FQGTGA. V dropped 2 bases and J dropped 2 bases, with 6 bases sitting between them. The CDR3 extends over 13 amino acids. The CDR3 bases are TGTGCCAGCAGCTTATATTTAAACACTGAAGCTTTCTTT. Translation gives CASSLYLNTEAFF.

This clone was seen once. The CDR3 DNA reads TGTGCCAGCAGTGTTGGGCCCGGCCAAACCTACGAGCAGTACTTC. Its translation is CASSVGPGQTYEQYF. This chain joins TRBV2 and TRBJ2-7; D ambiguous. Trimming took 4 bases from V and 2 from J, leaving 15 bases between them. The CDR3 has 15 residues. Germline CDR1 and CDR2: SNHLY and FYNNEI.

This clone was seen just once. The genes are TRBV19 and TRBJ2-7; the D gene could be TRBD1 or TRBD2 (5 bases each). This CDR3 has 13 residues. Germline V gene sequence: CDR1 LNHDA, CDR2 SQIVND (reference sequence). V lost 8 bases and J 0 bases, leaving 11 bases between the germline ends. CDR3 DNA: TGTGCCAGTCGGGGCAGGACCTCCTACGAGCAGTACTTC. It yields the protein CASRGRTSYEQYF.

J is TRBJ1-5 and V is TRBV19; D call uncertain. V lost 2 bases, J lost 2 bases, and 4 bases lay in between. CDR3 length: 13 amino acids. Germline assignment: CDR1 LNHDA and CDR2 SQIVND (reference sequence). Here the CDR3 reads CASSINGNQPQHF. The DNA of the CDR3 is TGTGCCAGTAGTATAAACGGCAATCAGCCCCAGCATTTT.

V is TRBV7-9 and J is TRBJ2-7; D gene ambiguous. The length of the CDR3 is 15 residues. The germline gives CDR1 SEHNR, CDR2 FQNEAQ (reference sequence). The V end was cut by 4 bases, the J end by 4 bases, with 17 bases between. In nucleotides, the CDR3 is TGTGCCAGCAGCTCAGGCCCAGCCGAAGGGTACGAGCAGTACTTC. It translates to CASSSGPAEGYEQYF. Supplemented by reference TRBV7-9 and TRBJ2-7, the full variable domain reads DTGVSQNPRHKITKRGQNVTFRCDPISEHNRLYWYRQTLGQGPEFLTYFQNEAQLEKSRLLSDRFSAERPKGSFSTLEIQRTEQGDSAMYLCASSSGPAEGYEQYFGPGTRLTVT.

Here the CDR3 reads CASSPEDTAYEQYF. CDR3 nucleotides: TGTGCCAGCTCACCAGAGGACACGGCATACGAGCAGTACTTC. This chain links TRBV18 with TRBJ2-7; a possible D gene is TRBD1 (5 bases). Deletions cut 2 bases from V and 4 bases from J, with 12 bases between. Germline V CDR1 and CDR2: KGHSH, LQKENI. This CDR3 contains 14 residues. Filled out from reference TRBV18 and TRBJ2-7, the complete variable domain reads NAGVMQNPRHLVRRRGQEARLRCSPMKGHSHVYWYRQLPEEGLKFMVYLQKENIIDESGMPKERFSAEFPKEGPSILRIQQVVRGDSAAYFCASSPEDTAYEQYFGPGTRLTVT.